This TCR beta chain was found in a study of blood T cell repertoires in COVID-19. Trimming cost V 3 bases and J 3 bases; bases outside gene matches: 2. Germline V gene data show CDR1 as SGHTA and CDR2 as FQGNSA. CDR3 length equals 14 residues. Repertoires were generated with immunoSEQ multiplex PCR, while TCRdb's copy carries only in-frame clones and drops some. The data contain 70,000 to 80,000 clones, approximately 90% of them singletons. The chain uses TRBV7-2 and TRBJ1-5; TRBD1 matches 7 bases. The source of this sequence is a woman in her sixties or seventies with active COVID-19. Source material: peripheral blood. As DNA, the CDR3 is TGTGCCAGCAGCTTTGGGACAGACAATCAGCCCCAGCATTTT. Its translation: CASSFGTDNQPQHF. The variable domain in full, completed from reference TRBV7-2 and TRBJ1-5, reads GAGVSQSPSNKVTEKGKDVELRCDPISGHTALYWYRQSLGQGLEFLIYFQGNSAPDKSGLPSDRFSAERTGGSVSTLTIQRTQQEDSAVYLCASSFGTDNQPQHFGDGTRLSIL.